These T cell receptor beta chains were read from a single sample in a study of CD8 T cells in Susac syndrome. TCRdb reprocessed the immunoSEQ multiplex PCR reads via MiXCR and lists one record per CDR3 protein. The repertoire holds some 130,000 distinct CDR3 sequences, with around 93% as singletons. What was sequenced was CD8+ T cells from PBMCs. These TCRs come from a human donor with Susac syndrome. CDR3s include the opening cysteine and the closing phenylalanine or tryptophan. D genes are given only for firm matches. Size tells how often a clone was seen (once, few, many) or the class of an expanded clone, and some rows leave it out.

size,J,D,V,CDR3,DNA
NA,TRBJ2-1,NA,TRBV13,CASSPTNARGEQFF,TGTGCCAGCAGTCCCACAAACGCGAGGGGTGAGCAGTTCTTC
NA,TRBJ2-2,NA,TRBV19,CASRYRATGELFF,TGTGCCAGTAGGTACCGGGCAACCGGGGAGCTGTTTTTT
NA,TRBJ2-5,NA,TRBV21-1,CANPGQGASKTQYF,TGTGCCAACCCGGGACAGGGGGCGTCGAAGACCCAGTACTTC
NA,TRBJ2-3,NA,TRBV9,CASSPWADTQYF,TGTGCCAGCAGCCCCTGGGCGGATACGCAGTATTTT
NA,TRBJ2-3,NA,TRBV7-3,CASSGLESWMQYF,TGTGCCAGCAGCGGGCTCGAATCGTGGATGCAGTATTTT
NA,TRBJ1-1,TRBD1,TRBV15,CATDRDRQNTEAFF,TGTGCCACCGATCGGGACAGACAAAACACTGAAGCTTTCTTT
NA,TRBJ2-2,TRBD1,TRBV30,CAAPDRVSGELFF,TGTGCTGCCCCGGACAGGGTATCGGGGGAGCTGTTTTTT
NA,TRBJ2-1,NA,TRBV21-1,CASSKAGQGANEQFF,TGTGCCAGCAGCAAAGCGGGACAGGGGGCGAATGAGCAGTTCTTC
NA,TRBJ2-3,TRBD2,TRBV7-6,CASSPLAGADTQYF,TGTGCCAGCAGCCCACTAGCGGGAGCAGATACGCAGTATTTT
once,TRBJ1-1,NA,TRBV12-3/TRBV12-4,CASSLNLRQGEPEAFF,TGTGCCAGCAGTTTAAATTTGAGGCAGGGTGAGCCTGAAGCTTTCTTT
NA,TRBJ2-3,NA,TRBV5-4,CASSLKGGTDTQYF,TGTGCCAGCAGCTTGAAGGGCGGCACAGATACGCAGTATTTT
NA,TRBJ1-4,TRBD1,TRBV9,CASSSGTGDEKLFF,TGTGCCAGCAGCTCCGGGACAGGGGATGAAAAACTGTTTTTT
NA,TRBJ1-4,TRBD1,TRBV7-9,CASRTGNEKLFF,TGTGCCAGCCGGACAGGGAATGAAAAACTGTTTTTT
NA,TRBJ2-7,NA,TRBV14,CASSPSPGLINYEQYF,TGTGCCAGCAGCCCATCCCCGGGCCTAATAAACTACGAGCAGTACTTC
NA,TRBJ2-5,NA,TRBV11-2,CASSLVFSGETQYF,TGTGCCAGCAGCCTGGTCTTCTCAGGAGAGACCCAGTACTTC
NA,TRBJ1-2,TRBD1,TRBV29-1,CSGYTGTEEYGYTF,TGCAGCGGTTATACGGGGACAGAGGAATATGGCTACACCTTC
NA,TRBJ1-1,TRBD1,TRBV7-9,CASSFEDRGAAEAFF,TGTGCCAGCAGTTTCGAGGACAGGGGGGCTGCTGAAGCTTTCTTT
once,TRBJ1-1,NA,TRBV7-9,CASTPTEAFF,TGTGCCAGCACCCCCACCGAAGCTTTCTTT
few,TRBJ2-7,NA,TRBV5-6,CASSTGSYEQYF,TGTGCCAGCAGTACAGGAAGCTACGAGCAGTACTTC
NA,TRBJ2-3,NA,TRBV12-3/TRBV12-4,CASSRSDTQYF,TGTGCCAGCAGTAGGTCAGATACGCAGTATTTT